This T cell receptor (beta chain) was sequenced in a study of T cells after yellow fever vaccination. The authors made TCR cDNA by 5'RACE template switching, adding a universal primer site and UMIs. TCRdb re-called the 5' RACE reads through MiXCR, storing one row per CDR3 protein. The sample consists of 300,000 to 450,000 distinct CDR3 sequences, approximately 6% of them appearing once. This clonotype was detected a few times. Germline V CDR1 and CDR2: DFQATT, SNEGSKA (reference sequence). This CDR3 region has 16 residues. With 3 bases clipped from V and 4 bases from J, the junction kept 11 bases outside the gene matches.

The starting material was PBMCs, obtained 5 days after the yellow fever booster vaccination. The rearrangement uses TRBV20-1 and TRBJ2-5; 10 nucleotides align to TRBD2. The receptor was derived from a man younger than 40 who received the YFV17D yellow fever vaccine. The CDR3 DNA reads TGCAGTGCTAGTGCTAGCGGGAGAGGGGTCGTAGAGACCCAGTACTTC. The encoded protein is CSASASGRGVVETQYF.